This TCR beta chain originates from a study of vaccination and CD4 T cells after COVID-19. Study summary: Median time from COVID diagnosis to post-COVID sampling was over 80 days (35 to 161). Stimulation of cells relied on overlapping spike peptides derived from SARS-CoV-2, HCoV-NL63, HCoV-OC43 and HCoV-229E.

Regarding this clonotype: Its antigen is not known.

Oncomine TCR Beta short-read sequencing was applied to DNA from cultured CD4+ T cells. CD4+ T cells were cultured, and genomic DNA was extracted from them. TCRdb redid the calling of the PCR reads with MiXCR, one entry per CDR3 protein. The profile shows 6,100 or so distinct CDR3 sequences, approximately 50% of them singletons. As for treatment: roughly ten-day PBMC culture with coronavirus spike peptide pools or control peptides (ViraFEST assay). CD4+ T-cell collection from the unexposed donor predated the COVID-19 pandemic (2011-2018). Where cells permitted, unexposed-donor CD4+ T cells were probed with SARS-CoV-2 S/N and four cold-coronavirus spikes. This sequence originates from a human donor in good health. Specimen: CD4+ T cells from blood, cultured in vitro.

This CDR3 reads CASSMNTEAFF. The CDR3 DNA reads TGTGCCAGCAGCATGAACACTGAAGCTTTCTTT. This sequence joins TRBV7-9 and TRBJ1-1; D gene unclear. V was trimmed by 5 bases and J by 0 bases, leaving 1 base between them. The CDR3 totals 11 residues. Germline V lookup: CDR1 SEHNR, CDR2 FQNEAQ (reference sequence).